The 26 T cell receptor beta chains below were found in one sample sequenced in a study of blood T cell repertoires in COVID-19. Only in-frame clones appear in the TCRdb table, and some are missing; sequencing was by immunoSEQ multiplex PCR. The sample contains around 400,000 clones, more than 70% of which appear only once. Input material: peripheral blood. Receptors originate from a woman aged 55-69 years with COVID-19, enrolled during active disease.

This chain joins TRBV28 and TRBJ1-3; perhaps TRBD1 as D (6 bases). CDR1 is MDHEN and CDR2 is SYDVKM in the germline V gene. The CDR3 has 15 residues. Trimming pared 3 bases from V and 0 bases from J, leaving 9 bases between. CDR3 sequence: CASSLGAYSGNTIYF. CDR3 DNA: TGTGCCAGCAGTTTGGGGGCTTACTCTGGAAACACCATATATTTT.

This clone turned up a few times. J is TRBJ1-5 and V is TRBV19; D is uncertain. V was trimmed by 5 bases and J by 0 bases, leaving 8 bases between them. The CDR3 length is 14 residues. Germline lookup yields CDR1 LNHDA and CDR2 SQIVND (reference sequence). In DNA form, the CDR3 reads TGTGCCAGTAGTGCGGCTCTTAGCAATCAGCCCCAGCATTTT. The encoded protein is CASSAALSNQPQHF.

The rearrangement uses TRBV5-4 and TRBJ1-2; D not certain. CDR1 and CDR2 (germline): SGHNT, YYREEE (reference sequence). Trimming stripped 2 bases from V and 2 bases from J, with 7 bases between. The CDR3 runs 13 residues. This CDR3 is CASSFSGNYGYTF. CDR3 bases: TGTGCCAGCAGCTTCTCAGGAAACTATGGCTACACCTTC. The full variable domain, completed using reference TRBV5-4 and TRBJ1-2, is ETGVTQSPTHLIKTRGQQVTLRCSSQSGHNTVSWYQQALGQGPQFIFQYYREEENGRGNFPPRFSGLQFPNYSSELNVNALELDDSALYLCASSFSGNYGYTFGSGTRLTVV.

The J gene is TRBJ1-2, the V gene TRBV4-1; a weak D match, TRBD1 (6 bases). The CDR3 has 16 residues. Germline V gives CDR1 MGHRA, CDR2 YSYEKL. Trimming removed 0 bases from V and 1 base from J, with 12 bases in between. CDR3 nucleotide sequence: TGCGCCAGCAGCCAAGATCCTGGGGGCCTTAACTATGGCTACACCTTC. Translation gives CASSQDPGGLNYGYTF.

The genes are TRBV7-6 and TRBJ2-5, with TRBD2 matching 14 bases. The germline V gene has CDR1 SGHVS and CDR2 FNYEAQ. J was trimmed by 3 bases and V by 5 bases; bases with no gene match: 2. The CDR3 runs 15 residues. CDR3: CASSQGLAGEETQYF. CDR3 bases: TGTGCCAGCAGCCAGGGACTAGCGGGGGAAGAGACCCAGTACTTC.

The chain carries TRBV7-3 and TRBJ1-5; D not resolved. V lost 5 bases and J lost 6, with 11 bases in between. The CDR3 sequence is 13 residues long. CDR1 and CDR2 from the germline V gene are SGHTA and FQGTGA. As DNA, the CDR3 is TGTGCCAGCAGCCCGGGGTGGGCTCAGCCCCAGCATTTT. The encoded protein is CASSPGWAQPQHF.

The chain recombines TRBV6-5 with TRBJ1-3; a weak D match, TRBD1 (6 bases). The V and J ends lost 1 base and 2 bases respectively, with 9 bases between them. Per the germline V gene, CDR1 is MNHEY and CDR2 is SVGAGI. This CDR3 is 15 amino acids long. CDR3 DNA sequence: TGTGCCAGCAGTTACTTTACAGGGACTGGAAACACCATATATTTT. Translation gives CASSYFTGTGNTIYF.

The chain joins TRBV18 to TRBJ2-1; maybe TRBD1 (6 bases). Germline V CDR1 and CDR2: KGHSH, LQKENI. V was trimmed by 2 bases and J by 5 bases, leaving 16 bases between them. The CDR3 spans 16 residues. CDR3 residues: CASSPKSTGTHNEQFF. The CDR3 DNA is TGTGCCAGCTCACCAAAATCGACCGGGACACACAATGAGCAGTTCTTC.

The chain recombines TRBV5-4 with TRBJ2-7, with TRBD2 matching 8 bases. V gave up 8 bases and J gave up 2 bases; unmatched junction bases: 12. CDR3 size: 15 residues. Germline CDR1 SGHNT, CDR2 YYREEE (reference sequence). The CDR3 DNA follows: TGTGCCAGGGGAGTTCGTGAGCGGGGGACCTACGAGCAGTACTTC. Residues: CARGVRERGTYEQYF.

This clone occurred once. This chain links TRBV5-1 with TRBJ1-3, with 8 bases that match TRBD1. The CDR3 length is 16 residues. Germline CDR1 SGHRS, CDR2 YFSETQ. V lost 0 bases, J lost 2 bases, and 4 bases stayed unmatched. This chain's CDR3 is CASSLGAQGAGNTIYF. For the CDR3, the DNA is TGCGCCAGCAGCTTGGGAGCACAGGGGGCTGGAAACACCATATATTTT.

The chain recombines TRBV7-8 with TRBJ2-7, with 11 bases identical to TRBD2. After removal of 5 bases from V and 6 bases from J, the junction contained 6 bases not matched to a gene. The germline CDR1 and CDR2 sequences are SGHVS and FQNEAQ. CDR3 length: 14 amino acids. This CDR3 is CASSSSGGASEQYF. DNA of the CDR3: TGTGCCAGCAGCAGTAGCGGGGGGGCTTCCGAGCAGTACTTC.

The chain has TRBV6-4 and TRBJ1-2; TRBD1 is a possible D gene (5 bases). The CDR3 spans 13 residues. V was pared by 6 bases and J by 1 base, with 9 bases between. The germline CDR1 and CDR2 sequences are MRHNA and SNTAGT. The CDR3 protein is CASSAGLNYGYTF. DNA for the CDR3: TGTGCCAGCAGCGCGGGACTTAACTATGGCTACACCTTC.

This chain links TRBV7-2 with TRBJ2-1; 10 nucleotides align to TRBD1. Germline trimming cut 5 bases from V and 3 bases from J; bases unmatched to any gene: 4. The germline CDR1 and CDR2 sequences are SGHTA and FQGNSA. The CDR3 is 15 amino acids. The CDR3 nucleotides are TGTGCCAGCAGCACCCGGACAGGGGGCTACAATGAGCAGTTCTTC. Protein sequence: CASSTRTGGYNEQFF.

CDR3: CASSLGTSGAYQETQYF. The CDR3 region has the DNA TGTGCCAGCAGCCTCGGGACTAGCGGGGCGTACCAAGAGACCCAGTACTTC. V gene TRBV7-9 combines with J gene TRBJ2-5, with TRBD2 matching 13 bases. V was pared by 5 bases and J by 0 bases, with 6 bases of the junction left unmatched. The CDR3 covers 17 residues. The germline CDR1 and CDR2 sequences are SEHNR and FQNEAQ (reference sequence).

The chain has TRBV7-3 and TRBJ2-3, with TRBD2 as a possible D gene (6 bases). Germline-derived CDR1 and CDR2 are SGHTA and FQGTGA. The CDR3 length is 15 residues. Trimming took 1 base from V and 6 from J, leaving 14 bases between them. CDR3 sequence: CASSLSGVVSDTQYF. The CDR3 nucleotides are TGTGCCAGCAGCTTAAGCGGGGTCGTATCGGATACGCAGTATTTT.

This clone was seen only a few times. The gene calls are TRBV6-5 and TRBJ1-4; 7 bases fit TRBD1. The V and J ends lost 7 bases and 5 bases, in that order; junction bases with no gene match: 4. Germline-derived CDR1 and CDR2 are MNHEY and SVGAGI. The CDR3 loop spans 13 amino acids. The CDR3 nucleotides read TGTGCCAGCAACTACAGGGGAAATGAAAAACTGTTTTTT. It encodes CASNYRGNEKLFF.

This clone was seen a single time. Written as DNA, the CDR3 is TGCGCCAGCAGCTTGGATCCTGGGGGCGTTGGCTACACCTTC. It specifies CASSLDPGGVGYTF. The V gene is TRBV5-1, the J gene TRBJ1-2, with D possibly matching TRBD1 (6 bases). Trimming took off 0 bases at V and 7 bases at J, with 13 bases between the two ends. The length of the CDR3 is 14 residues. Germline CDR1 is SGHRS and CDR2 is YFSETQ.

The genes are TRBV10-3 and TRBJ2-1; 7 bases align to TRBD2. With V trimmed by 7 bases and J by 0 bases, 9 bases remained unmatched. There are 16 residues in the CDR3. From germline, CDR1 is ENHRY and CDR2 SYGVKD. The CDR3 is CAINRAGRSSYNEQFF. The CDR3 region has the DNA TGTGCCATCAATAGAGCGGGGAGGAGCTCCTACAATGAGCAGTTCTTC.

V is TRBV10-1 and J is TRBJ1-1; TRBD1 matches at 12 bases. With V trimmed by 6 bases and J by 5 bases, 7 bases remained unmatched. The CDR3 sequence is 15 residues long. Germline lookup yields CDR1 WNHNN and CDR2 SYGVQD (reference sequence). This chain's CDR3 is CASSSGTGGKTEAFF. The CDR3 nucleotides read TGCGCCAGCAGCTCCGGGACAGGGGGCAAAACTGAAGCTTTCTTT.

The CDR3 nucleotides read TGTGCCAGCAGCTTTGGGAGGAATGAAAAACTGTTTTTT. It is translated as CASSFGRNEKLFF. The chain carries TRBV7-8 and TRBJ1-4; the D is unclear. Between the trimmed V and J ends, which lost 3 bases and 5 bases, there was a span of 7 bases. CDR1 and CDR2 (germline): SGHVS, FQNEAQ. There are 13 residues in the CDR3. The full variable domain, with the rest looked up from reference TRBV7-8 and TRBJ1-4, is GAGVSQSPRYKVAKRGQDVALRCDPISGHVSLFWYQQALGQGPEFLTYFQNEAQLDKSGLPSDRFFAERPEGSVSTLKIQRTQQEDSAVYLCASSFGRNEKLFFGSGTQLSVL.

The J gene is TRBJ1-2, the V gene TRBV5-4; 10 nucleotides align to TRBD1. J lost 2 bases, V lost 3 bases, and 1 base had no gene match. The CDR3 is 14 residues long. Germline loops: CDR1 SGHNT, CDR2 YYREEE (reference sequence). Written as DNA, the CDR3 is TGTGCCAGCAGCTCGGGACAGGGGAACTATGGCTACACCTTC. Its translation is CASSSGQGNYGYTF.

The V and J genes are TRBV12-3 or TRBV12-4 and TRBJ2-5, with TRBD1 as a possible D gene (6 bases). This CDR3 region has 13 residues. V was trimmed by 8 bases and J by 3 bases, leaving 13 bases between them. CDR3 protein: CASLEAGEETQYF. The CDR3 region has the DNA TGTGCCAGCCTTGAGGCAGGGGAAGAGACCCAGTACTTC.

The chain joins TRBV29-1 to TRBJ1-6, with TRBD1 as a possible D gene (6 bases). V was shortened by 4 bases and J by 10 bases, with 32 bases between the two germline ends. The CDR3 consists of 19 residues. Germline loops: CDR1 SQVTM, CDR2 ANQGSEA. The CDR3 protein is CSVVGAGGGGPVGTSPLHF. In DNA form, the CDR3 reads TGCAGCGTTGTGGGGGCAGGAGGAGGAGGACCGGTTGGGACCTCACCCCTCCACTTT. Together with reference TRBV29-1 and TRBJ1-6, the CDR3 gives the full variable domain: SAVISQKPSRDICQRGTSLTIQCQVDSQVTMMFWYRQQPGQSLTLIATANQGSEATYESGFVIDKFPISRPNLTFSTLTVSNMSPEDSSIYLCSVVGAGGGGPVGTSPLHFGNGTRLTVT.

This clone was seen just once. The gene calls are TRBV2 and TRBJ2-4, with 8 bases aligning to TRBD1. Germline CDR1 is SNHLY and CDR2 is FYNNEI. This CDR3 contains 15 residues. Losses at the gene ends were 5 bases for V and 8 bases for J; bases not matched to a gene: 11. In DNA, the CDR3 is TGTGCCAGCAGTCCCCGGACAGGGATTAAACACATTCAGTACTTC. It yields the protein CASSPRTGIKHIQYF.

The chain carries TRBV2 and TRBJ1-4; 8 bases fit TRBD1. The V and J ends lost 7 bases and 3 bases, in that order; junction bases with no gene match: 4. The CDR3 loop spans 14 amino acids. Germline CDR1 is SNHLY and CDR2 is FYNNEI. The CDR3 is CASKDRVANEKLFF. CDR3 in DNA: TGTGCCAGCAAGGACAGGGTGGCTAATGAAAAACTGTTTTTT. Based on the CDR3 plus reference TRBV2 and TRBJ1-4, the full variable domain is EPEVTQTPSHQVTQMGQEVILRCVPISNHLYFYWYRQILGQKVEFLVSFYNNEISEKSEIFDDQFSVERPDGSNFTLKIRSTKLEDSAMYFCASKDRVANEKLFFGSGTQLSVL.

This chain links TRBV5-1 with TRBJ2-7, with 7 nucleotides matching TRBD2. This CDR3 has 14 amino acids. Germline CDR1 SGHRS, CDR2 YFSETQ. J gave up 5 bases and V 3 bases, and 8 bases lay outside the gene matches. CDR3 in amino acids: CASSWVAGRDEQYF. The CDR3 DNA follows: TGCGCCAGCAGCTGGGTAGCGGGTCGGGACGAGCAGTACTTC.